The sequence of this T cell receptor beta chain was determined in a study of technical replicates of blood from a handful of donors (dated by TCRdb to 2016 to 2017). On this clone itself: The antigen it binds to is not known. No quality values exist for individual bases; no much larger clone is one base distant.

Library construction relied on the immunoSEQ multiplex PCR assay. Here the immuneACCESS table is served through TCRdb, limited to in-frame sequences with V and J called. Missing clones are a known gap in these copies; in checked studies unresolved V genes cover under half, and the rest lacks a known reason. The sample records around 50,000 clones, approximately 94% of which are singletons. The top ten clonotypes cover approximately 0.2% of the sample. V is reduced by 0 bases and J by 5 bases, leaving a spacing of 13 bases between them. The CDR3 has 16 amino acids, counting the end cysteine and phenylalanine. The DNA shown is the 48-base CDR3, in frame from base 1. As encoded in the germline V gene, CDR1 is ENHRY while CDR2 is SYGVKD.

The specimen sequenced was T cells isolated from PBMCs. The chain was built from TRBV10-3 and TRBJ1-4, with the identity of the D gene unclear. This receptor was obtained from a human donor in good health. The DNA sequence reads TGTGCCATCAGTGAGTCGAGGGCTGCGGAGAATGAAAAACTGTTTTTT. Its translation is CAISESRAAENEKLFF.